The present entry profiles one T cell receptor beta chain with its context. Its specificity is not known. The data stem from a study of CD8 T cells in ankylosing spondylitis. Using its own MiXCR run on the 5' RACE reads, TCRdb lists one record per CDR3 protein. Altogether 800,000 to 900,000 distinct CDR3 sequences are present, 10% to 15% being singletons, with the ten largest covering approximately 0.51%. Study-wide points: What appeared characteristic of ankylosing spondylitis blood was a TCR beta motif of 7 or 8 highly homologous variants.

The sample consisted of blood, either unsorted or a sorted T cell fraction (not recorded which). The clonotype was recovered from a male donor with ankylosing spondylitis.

The CDR3 region is CASSETSGTETQYF. Written as DNA, the CDR3 is TGCGCCAGCAGTGAGACTAGCGGGACGGAGACCCAGTACTTC. The rearrangement uses TRBV10-1 and TRBJ2-5; the match to TRBD2 covers 10 bases. Germline lookup yields CDR1 WNHNN and CDR2 SYGVQD (reference sequence). The J segment lost 5 bases and the V segment lost 2 bases, leaving 2 bases of the junction unmatched. The CDR3 totals 14 residues.